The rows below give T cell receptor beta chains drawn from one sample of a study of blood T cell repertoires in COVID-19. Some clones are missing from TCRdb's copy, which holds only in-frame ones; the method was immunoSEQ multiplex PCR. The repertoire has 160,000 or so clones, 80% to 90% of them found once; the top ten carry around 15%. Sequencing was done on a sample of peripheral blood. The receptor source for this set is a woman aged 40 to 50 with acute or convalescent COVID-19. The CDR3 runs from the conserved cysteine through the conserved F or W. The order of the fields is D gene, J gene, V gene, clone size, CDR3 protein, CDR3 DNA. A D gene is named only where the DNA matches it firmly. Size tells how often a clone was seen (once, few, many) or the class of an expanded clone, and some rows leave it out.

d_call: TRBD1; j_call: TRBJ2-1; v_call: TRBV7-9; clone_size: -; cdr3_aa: CASSLVGTGVHNEQFF; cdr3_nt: TGTGCCAGCAGCTTAGTAGGGACAGGGGTCCACAATGAGCAGTTCTTC
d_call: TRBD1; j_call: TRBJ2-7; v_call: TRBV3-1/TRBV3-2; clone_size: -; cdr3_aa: CASSPPVTGLREQYF; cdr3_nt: TGTGCCAGCAGCCCGCCGGTGACAGGGCTGAGGGAGCAGTACTTC
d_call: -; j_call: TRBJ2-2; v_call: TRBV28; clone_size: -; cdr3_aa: CASNNRGTGELFF; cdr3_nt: TGTGCCAGCAACAACCGGGGGACCGGGGAGCTGTTTTTT
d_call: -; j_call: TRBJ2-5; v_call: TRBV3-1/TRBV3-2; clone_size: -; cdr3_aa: CASSQARAAQGTQYF; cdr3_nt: TGTGCCAGCAGCCAGGCCCGCGCGGCCCAGGGGACCCAGTACTTC
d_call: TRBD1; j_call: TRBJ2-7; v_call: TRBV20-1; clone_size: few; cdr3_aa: CSAYSGGEQYF; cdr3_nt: TGCAGTGCTTACTCAGGGGGCGAGCAGTACTTC
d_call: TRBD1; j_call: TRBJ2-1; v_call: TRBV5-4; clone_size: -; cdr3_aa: CASSLAGGRTDEQFF; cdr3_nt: TGTGCCAGCAGCTTGGCAGGGGGCCGAACCGATGAGCAGTTCTTC
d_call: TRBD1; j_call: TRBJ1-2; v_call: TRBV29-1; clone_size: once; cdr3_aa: CSVGPQGSNYGYTF; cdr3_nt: TGCAGCGTTGGTCCACAGGGGTCGAACTATGGCTACACCTTC
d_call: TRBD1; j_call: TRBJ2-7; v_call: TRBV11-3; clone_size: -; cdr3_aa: CASSLGQGRDEQYF; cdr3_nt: TGTGCCAGCAGCTTGGGACAGGGGCGCGACGAGCAGTACTTC
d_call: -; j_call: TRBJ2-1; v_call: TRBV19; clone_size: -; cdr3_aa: CASSTGVNEQFF; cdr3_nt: TGTGCCAGTAGTACGGGGGTCAATGAGCAGTTCTTC
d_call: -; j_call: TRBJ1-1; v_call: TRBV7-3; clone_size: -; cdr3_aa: CASSPNGGLNTEAFF; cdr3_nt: TGTGCCAGCAGCCCAAACGGAGGGTTGAACACTGAAGCTTTCTTT
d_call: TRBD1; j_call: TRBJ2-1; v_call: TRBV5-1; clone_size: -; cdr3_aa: CASSRGLDRTANEQFF; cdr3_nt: TGCGCCAGCAGCCGCGGACTGGACAGGACAGCCAATGAGCAGTTCTTC
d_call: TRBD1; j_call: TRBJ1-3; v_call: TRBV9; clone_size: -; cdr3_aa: CASSLDRGHSGNTIYF; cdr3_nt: TGTGCCAGCAGCCTTGACAGGGGCCACTCTGGAAACACCATATATTTT
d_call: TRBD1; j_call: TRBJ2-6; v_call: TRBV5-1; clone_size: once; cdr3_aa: CATHLGQGGANVLTF; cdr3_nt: TGCGCCACCCATTTAGGACAGGGAGGGGCCAACGTCCTGACTTTC
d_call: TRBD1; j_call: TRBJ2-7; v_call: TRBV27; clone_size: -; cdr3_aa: CASRPIGQGEYEQYF; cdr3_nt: TGTGCCAGCAGACCAATAGGACAGGGAGAATACGAGCAGTACTTC